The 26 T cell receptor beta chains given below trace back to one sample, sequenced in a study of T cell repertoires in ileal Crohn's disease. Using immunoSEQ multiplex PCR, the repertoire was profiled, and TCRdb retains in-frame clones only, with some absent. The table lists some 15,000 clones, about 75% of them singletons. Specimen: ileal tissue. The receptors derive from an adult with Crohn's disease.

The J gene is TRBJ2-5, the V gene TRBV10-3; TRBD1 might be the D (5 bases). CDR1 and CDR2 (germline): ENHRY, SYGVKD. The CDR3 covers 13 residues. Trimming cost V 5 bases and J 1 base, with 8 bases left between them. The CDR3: CAISKGSQETQYF. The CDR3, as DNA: TGTGCCATCAGTAAGGGGTCCCAAGAGACCCAGTACTTC.

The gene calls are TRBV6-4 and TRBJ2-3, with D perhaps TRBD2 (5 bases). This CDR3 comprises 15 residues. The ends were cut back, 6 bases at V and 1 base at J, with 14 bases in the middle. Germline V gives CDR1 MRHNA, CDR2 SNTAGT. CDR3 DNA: TGTGCCAGCAGCTCCGCGGGCTCGGGCACAGATACGCAGTATTTT. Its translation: CASSSAGSGTDTQYF.

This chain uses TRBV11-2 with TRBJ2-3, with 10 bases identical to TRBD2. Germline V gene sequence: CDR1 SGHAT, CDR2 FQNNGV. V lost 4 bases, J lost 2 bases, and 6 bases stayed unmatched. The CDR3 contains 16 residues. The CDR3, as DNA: TGTGCCAGCAGCTCCGGACTAGCGGTCCCCACAGATACGCAGTATTTT. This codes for CASSSGLAVPTDTQYF.

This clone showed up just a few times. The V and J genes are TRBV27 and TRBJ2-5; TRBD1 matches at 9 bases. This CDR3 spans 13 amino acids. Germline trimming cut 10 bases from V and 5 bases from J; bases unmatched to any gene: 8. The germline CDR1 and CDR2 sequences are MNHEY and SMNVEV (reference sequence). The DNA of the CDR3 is TGTGCCACCCGGACAGGGGCGGGGGAGACCCAGTACTTC. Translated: CATRTGAGETQYF.

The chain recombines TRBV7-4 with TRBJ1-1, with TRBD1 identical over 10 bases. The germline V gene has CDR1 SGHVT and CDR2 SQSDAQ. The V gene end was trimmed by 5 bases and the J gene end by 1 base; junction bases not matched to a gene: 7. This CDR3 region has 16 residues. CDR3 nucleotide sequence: TGTGCCAGCAGCAAATCCGGGACAGGGGAGAACACTGAAGCTTTCTTT. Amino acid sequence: CASSKSGTGENTEAFF.

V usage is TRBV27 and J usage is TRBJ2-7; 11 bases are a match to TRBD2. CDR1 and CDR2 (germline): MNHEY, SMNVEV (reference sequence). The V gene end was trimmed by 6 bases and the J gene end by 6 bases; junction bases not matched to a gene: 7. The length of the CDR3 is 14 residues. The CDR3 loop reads CASRVLAGVGEQYF. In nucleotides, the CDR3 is TGTGCCAGCAGGGTACTAGCGGGAGTCGGCGAGCAGTACTTC.

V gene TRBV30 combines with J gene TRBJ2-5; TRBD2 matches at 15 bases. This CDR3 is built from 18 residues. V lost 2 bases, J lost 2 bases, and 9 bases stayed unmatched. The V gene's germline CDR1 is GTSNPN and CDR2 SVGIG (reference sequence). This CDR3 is CAWSSGLAGGLSQETQYF. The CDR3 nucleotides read TGTGCCTGGAGTTCCGGACTAGCGGGGGGGCTGTCGCAAGAGACCCAGTACTTC.

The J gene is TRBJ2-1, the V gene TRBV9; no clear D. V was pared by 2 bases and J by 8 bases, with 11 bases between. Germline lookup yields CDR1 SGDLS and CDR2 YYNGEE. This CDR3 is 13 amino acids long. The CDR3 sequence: CASSVNAGYEQFF. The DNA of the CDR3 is TGTGCCAGCAGCGTCAACGCCGGGTATGAGCAGTTCTTC.

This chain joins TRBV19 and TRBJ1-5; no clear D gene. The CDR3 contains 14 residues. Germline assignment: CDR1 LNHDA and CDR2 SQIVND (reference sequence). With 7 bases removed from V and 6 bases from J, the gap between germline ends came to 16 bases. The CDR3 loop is CASTTTVGGQPQHF. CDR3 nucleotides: TGTGCCAGTACAACCACGGTAGGAGGTCAGCCCCAGCATTTT. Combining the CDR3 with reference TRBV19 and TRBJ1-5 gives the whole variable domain DGGITQSPKYLFRKEGQNVTLSCEQNLNHDAMYWYRQDPGQGLRLIYYSQIVNDFQKGDIAEGYSVSREKKESFPLTVTSAQKNPTAFYLCASTTTVGGQPQHFGDGTRLSIL.

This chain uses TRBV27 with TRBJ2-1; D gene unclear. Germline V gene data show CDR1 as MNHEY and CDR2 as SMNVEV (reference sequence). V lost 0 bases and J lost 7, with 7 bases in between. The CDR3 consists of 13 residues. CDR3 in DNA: TGTGCCAGCAGTTTATCTGCGGAGAATGAGCAGTTCTTC. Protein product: CASSLSAENEQFF.

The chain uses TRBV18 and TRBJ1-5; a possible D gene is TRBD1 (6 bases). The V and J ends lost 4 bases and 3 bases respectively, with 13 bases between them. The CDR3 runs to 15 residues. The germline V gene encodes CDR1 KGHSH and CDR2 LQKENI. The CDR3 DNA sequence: TGTGCCAGCTCACAAAACGGACAGACCAATCAGCCCCAGCATTTT. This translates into CASSQNGQTNQPQHF.

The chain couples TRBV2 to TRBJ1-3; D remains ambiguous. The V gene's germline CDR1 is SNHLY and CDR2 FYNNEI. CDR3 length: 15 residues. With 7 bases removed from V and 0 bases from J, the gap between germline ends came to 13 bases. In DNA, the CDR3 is TGTGCCAGCACCGCGACAAACCCCTCTGGAAACACCATATATTTT. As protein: CASTATNPSGNTIYF.

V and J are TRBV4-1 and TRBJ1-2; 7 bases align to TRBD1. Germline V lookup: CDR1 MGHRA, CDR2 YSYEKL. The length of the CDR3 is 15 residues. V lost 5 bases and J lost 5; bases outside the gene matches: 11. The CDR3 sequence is CASSNPGTELYGYTF. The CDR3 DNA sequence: TGCGCCAGCAGCAACCCCGGGACAGAGCTATATGGCTACACCTTC.

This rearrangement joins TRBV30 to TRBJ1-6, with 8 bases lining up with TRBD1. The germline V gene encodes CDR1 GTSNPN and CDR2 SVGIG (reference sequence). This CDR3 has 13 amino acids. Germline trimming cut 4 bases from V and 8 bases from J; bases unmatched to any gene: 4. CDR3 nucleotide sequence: TGTGCCTGGAAGACAGGGGTTTATTCACCCCTCCACTTT. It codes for CAWKTGVYSPLHF.

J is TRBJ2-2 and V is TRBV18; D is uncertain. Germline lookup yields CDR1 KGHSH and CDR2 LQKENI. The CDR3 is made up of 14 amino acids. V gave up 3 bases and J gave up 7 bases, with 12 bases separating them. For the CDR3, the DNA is TGTGCCAGCTCACCCTCGATGAGAAGCGGGGAGCTGTTTTTT. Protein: CASSPSMRSGELFF.

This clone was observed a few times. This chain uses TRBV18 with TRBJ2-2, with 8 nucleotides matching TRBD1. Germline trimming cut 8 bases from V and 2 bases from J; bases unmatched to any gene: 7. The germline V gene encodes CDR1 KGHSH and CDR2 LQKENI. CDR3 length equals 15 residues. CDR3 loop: CASTLGQANTGELFF. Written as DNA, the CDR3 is TGTGCCAGCACCTTGGGACAGGCTAACACCGGGGAGCTGTTTTTT.

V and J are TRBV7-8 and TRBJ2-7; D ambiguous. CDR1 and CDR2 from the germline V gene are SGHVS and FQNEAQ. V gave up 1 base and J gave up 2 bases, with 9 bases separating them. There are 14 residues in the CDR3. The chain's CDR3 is CASSLGGATYEQYF. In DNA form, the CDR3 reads TGTGCCAGCAGCTTAGGAGGCGCTACCTACGAGCAGTACTTC.

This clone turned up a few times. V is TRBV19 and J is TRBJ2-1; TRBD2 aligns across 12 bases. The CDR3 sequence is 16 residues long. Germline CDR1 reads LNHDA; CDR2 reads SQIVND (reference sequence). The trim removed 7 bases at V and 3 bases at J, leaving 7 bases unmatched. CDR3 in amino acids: CASTKTSGGFYNEQFF. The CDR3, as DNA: TGTGCCAGTACTAAGACTAGCGGGGGATTCTACAATGAGCAGTTCTTC.

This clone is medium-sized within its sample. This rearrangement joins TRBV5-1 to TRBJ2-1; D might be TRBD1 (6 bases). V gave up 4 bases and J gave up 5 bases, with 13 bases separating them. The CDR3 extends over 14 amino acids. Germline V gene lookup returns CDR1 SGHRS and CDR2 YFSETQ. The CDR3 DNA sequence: TGCGCCAGCAGCGACCGGGACATAGACAATGAGCAGTTCTTC. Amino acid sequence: CASSDRDIDNEQFF.

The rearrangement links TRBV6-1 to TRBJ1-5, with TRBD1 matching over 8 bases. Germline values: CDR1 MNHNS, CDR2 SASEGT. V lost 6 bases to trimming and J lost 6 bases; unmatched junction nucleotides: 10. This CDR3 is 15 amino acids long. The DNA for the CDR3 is TGTGCCAGCAGCCCACAGGGGGGCGATTTTCAGCCCCAGCATTTT. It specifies CASSPQGGDFQPQHF.

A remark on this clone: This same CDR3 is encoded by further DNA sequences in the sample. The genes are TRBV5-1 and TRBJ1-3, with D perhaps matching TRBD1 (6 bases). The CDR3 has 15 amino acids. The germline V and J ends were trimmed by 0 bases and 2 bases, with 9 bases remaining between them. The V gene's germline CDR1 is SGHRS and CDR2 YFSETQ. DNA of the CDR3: TGCGCCAGCAGCTTGGGGGCAGGGGCTGGAAACACCATATATTTT. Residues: CASSLGAGAGNTIYF.

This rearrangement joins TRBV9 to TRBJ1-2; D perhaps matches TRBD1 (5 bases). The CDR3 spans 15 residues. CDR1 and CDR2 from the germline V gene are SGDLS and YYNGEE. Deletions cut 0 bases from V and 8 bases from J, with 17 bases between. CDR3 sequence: CASSVGPGREDGYTF. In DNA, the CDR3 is TGTGCCAGCAGCGTAGGGCCTGGCAGGGAGGACGGCTACACCTTC.

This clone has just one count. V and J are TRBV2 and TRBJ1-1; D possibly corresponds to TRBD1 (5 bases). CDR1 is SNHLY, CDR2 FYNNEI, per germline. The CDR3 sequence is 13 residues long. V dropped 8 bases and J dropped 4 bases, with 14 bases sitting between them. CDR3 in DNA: TGTGCCAGCGTTTGGGGGGGATCCACTGAAGCTTTCTTT. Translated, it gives CASVWGGSTEAFF.

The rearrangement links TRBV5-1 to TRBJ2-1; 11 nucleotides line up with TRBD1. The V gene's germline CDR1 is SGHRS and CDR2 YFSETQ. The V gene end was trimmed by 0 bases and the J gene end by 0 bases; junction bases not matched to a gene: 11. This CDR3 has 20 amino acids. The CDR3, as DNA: TGCGCCAGCAGCTTGGAAGGGTGGACAGGGGGCTTTAGCTCCTACAATGAGCAGTTCTTC. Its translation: CASSLEGWTGGFSSYNEQFF.

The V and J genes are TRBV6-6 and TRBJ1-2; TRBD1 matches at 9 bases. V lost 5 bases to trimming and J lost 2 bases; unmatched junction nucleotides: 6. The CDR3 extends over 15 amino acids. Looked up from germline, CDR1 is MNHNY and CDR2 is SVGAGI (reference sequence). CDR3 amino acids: CASSHEGQGNYGYTF. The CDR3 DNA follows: TGTGCCAGCAGTCACGAGGGACAGGGCAACTATGGCTACACCTTC.

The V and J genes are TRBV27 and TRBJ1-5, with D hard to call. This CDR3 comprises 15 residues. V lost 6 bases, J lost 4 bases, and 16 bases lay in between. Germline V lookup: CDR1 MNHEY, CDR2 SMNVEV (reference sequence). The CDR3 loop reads CASSRSGVPNQPQHF. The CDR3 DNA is TGTGCCAGCAGCAGGTCCGGGGTACCTAATCAGCCCCAGCATTTT.